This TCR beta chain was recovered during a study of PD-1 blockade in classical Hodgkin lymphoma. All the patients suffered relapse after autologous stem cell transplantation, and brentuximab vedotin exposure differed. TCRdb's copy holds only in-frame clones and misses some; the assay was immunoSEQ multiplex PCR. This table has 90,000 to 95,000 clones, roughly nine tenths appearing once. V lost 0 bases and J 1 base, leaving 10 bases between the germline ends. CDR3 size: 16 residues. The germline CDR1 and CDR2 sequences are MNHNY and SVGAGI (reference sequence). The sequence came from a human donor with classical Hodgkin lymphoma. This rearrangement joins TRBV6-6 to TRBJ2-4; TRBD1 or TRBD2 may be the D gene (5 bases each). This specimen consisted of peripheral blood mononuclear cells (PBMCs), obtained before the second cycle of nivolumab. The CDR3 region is CASSYSGREAKNIQYF. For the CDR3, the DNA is TGTGCCAGCAGTTACTCGGGCAGGGAGGCCAAAAACATTCAGTACTTC.